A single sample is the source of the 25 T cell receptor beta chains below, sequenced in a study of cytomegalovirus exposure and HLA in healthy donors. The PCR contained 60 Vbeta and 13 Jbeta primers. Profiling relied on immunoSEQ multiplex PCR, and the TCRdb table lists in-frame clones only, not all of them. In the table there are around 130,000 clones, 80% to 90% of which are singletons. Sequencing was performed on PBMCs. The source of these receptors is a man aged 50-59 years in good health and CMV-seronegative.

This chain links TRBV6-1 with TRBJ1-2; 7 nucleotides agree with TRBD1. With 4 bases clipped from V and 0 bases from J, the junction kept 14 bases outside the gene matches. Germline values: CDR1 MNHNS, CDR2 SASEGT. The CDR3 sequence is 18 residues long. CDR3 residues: CASSGRGTAILANYGYTF. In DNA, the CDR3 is TGTGCCAGCAGTGGCCGGGGGACAGCAATTTTAGCTAACTATGGCTACACCTTC.

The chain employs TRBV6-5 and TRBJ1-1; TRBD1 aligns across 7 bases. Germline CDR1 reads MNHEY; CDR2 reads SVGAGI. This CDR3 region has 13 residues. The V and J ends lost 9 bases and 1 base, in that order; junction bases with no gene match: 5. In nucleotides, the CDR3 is TGTGCCAGTAAGACAGGGCGGAACACTGAAGCTTTCTTT. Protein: CASKTGRNTEAFF.

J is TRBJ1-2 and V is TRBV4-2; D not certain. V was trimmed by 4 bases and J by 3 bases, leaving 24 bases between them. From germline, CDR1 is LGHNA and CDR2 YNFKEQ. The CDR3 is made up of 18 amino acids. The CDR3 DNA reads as TGTGCCAGCAGCCTTCTTTTCGCCCAGAGATCGGAGGACTATGGCTACACCTTC. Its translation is CASSLLFAQRSEDYGYTF.

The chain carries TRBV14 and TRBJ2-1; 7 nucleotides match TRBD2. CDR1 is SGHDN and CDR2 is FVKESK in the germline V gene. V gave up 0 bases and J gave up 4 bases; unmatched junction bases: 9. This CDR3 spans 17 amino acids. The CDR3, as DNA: TGTGCCAGCAGCCAAGATGTGCGAAGCGGGGCTTACAATGAGCAGTTCTTC. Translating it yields CASSQDVRSGAYNEQFF.

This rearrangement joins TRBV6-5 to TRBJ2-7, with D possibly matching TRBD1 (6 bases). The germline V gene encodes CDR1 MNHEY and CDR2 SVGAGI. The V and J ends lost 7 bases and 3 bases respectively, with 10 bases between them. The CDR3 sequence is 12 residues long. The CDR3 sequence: CASNLDSYEQYF. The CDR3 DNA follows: TGTGCCAGCAACCTGGACAGCTACGAGCAGTACTTC.

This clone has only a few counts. The CDR3 spells CAWKAGNTIYF. CDR3 in DNA: TGTGCCTGGAAAGCGGGAAACACCATATATTTT. This chain joins TRBV30 and TRBJ1-3, with D uncertain. Trimming left V 4 bases short and J 4 bases short, with 5 bases between. Germline V CDR1 and CDR2: GTSNPN, SVGIG (reference sequence). The CDR3 loop spans 11 amino acids.

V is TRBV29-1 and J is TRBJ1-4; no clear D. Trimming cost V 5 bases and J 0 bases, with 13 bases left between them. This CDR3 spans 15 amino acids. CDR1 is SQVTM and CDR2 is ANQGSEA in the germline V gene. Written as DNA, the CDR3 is TGCAGCGTTAGCTCGTCGGGGACAACTAATGAAAAACTGTTTTTT. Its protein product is CSVSSSGTTNEKLFF.

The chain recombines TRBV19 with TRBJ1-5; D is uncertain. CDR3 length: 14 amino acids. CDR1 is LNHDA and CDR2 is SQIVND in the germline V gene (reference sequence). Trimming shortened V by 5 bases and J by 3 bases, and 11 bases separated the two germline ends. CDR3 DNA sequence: TGTGCCAGTAGTCTATCAAGATTCAATCAGCCCCAGCATTTT. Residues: CASSLSRFNQPQHF.

DNA of the CDR3: TGTGCCAGCAACCTAGGGACAGGGGGTCGGGAGACCCAGTACTTC. Protein sequence: CASNLGTGGRETQYF. The rearrangement joins TRBV5-5 to TRBJ2-5, with 11 bases fitting TRBD1. Germline V gene lookup returns CDR1 SGHKS and CDR2 YYEKEE (reference sequence). After removal of 6 bases from V and 5 bases from J, the junction contained 9 bases not matched to a gene. CDR3 length equals 15 residues.

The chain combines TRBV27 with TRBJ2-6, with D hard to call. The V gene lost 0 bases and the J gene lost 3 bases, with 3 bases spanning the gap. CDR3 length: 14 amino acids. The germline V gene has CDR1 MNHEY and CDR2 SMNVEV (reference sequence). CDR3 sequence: CASSLSYGANVLTF. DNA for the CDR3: TGTGCCAGCAGTTTATCATATGGGGCCAACGTCCTGACTTTC. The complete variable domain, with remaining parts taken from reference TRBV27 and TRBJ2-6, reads EAQVTQNPRYLITVTGKKLTVTCSQNMNHEYMSWYRQDPGLGLRQIYYSMNVEVTDKGDVPEGYKVSRKEKRNFPLILESPSPNQTSLYFCASSLSYGANVLTFGAGSRLTVL.

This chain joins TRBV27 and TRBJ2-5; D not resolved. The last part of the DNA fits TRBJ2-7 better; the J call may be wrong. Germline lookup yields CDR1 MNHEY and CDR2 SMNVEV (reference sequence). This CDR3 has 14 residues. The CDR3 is CASSLWAGSYEQYF. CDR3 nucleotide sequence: TGTGCCAGCAGTTTATGGGCAGGATCCTACGAGCAGTACTTC.

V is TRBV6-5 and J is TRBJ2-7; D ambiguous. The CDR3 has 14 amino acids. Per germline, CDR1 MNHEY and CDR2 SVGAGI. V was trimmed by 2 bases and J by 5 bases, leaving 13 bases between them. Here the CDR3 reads CASSYRGDGDEQYF. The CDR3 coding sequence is TGTGCCAGCAGTTACCGAGGAGACGGAGACGAGCAGTACTTC.

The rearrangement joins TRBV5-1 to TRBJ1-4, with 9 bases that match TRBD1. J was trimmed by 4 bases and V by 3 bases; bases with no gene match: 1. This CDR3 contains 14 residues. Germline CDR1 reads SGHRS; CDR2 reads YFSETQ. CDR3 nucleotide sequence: TGCGCCAGCAGCTGGGACAGGGATAATGAAAAACTGTTTTTT. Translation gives CASSWDRDNEKLFF.

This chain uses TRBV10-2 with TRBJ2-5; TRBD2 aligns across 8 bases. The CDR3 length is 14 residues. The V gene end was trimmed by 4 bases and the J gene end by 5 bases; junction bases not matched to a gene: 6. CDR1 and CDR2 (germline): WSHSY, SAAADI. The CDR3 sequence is CASSVVSGVETQYF. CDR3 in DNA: TGCGCCAGCAGTGTAGTTAGCGGGGTGGAGACCCAGTACTTC.

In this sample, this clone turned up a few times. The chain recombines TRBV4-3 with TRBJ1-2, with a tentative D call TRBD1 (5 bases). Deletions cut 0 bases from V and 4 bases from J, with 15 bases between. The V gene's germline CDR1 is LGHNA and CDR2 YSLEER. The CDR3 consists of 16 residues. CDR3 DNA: TGCGCCAGCAGCCAAGAGGGATCGGGGGGATTCTATGGCTACACCTTC. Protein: CASSQEGSGGFYGYTF.

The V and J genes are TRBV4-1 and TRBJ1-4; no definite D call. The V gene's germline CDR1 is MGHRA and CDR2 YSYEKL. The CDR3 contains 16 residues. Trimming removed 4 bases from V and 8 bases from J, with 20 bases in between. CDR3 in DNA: TGCGCCAGCAGCCTCCCTTTATCTGCCCCGCGGGAAAAACTGTTTTTT. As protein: CASSLPLSAPREKLFF.

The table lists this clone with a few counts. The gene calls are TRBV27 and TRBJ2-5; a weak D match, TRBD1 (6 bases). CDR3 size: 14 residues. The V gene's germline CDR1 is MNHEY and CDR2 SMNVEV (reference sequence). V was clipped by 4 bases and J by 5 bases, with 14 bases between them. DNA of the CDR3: TGTGCCAGCAGTTCGGACTGGACAGTGGAGACCCAGTACTTC. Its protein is CASSSDWTVETQYF.

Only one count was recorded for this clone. The CDR3 DNA sequence: TGCGCCAGCAGCTTGGAAGGCAACAGGGTGAACACTGAAGCTTTCTTT. Translating it yields CASSLEGNRVNTEAFF. The rearrangement joins TRBV5-1 to TRBJ1-1; perhaps TRBD1 as D (6 bases). Trimming removed 0 bases from V and 0 bases from J, with 12 bases in between. The CDR3 totals 16 residues. Germline loops: CDR1 SGHRS, CDR2 YFSETQ.

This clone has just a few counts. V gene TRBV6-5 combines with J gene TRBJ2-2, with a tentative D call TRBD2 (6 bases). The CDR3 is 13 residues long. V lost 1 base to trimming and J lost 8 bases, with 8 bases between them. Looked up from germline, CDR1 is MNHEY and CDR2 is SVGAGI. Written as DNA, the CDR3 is TGTGCCAGCAGTTACTTCGGGAGTGGGGAGCTGTTTTTT. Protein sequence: CASSYFGSGELFF.

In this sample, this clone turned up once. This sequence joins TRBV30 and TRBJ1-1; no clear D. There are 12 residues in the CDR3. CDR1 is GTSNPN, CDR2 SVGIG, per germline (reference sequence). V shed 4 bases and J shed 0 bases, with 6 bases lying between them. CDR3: CAWNGMNTEAFF. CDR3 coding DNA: TGTGCCTGGAACGGGATGAACACTGAAGCTTTCTTT.

CDR3 residues: CASSPNSGRRVETQYF. CDR3 nucleotide sequence: TGTGCCAGCAGCCCAAACTCAGGGCGCCGAGTGGAGACCCAGTACTTC. The chain joins TRBV27 to TRBJ2-5; D possibly corresponds to TRBD1 (5 bases). The CDR3 is 16 amino acids. Looked up from germline, CDR1 is MNHEY and CDR2 is SMNVEV (reference sequence). The V and J ends lost 6 bases and 5 bases respectively, with 22 bases between them.

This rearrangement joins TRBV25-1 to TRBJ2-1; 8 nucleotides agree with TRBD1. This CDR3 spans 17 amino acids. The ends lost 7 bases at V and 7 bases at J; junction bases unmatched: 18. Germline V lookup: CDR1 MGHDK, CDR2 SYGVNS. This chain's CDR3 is CASKSTVGTGAWNEQFF. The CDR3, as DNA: TGTGCCAGCAAATCTACCGTGGGGACAGGCGCCTGGAATGAGCAGTTCTTC.

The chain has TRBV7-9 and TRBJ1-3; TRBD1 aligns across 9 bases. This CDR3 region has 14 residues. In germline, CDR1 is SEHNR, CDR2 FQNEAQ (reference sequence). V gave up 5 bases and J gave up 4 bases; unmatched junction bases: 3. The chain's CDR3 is CASSATGGGNTIYF. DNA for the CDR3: TGTGCCAGCAGCGCAACAGGGGGCGGAAACACCATATATTTT. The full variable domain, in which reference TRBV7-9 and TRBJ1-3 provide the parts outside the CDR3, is DTGVSQNPRHKITKRGQNVTFRCDPISEHNRLYWYRQTLGQGPEFLTYFQNEAQLEKSRLLSDRFSAERPKGSFSTLEIQRTEQGDSAMYLCASSATGGGNTIYFGEGSWLTVV.

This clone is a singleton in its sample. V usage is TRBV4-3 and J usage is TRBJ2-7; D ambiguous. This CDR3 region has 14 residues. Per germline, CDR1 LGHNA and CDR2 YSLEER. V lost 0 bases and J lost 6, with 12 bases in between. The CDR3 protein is CASSQDRSPVEQYF. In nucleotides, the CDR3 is TGCGCCAGCAGCCAAGATCGTTCCCCCGTCGAGCAGTACTTC.

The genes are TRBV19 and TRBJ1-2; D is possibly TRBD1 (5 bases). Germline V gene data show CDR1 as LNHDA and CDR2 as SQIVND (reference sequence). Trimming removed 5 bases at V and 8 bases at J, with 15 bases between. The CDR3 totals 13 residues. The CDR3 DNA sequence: TGTGCCAGTAGTGTCGGGACTTCCGCGGGCTACACCTTC. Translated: CASSVGTSAGYTF. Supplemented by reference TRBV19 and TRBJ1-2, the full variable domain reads DGGITQSPKYLFRKEGQNVTLSCEQNLNHDAMYWYRQDPGQGLRLIYYSQIVNDFQKGDIAEGYSVSREKKESFPLTVTSAQKNPTAFYLCASSVGTSAGYTFGSGTRLTVV.